Each of the 20 T cell receptor beta chains below was sequenced from the same sample in a study of blood T cell repertoires in COVID-19. The data were produced by immunoSEQ multiplex PCR, yet TCRdb's version contains in-frame clones alone and is incomplete. This sample has about 43,000 clones, with approximately 86% found just once. The sequencing input was peripheral blood. Receptor source: a man in his 60s with active COVID-19.

The gene calls are TRBV20-1 and TRBJ2-1, with 8 bases matching TRBD2. CDR1 and CDR2 from the germline V gene are DFQATT and SNEGSKA (reference sequence). The V gene end was trimmed by 3 bases and the J gene end by 7 bases; junction bases not matched to a gene: 8. The CDR3 length is 14 residues. The CDR3, as DNA: TGCAGTGCTAGTACGCGCGGGGGGATGAATGAGCAGTTCTTC. The encoded protein is CSASTRGGMNEQFF.

This chain connects TRBV6-4 to TRBJ2-1, with 10 bases aligning to TRBD2. This CDR3 is 15 amino acids long. Germline assignment: CDR1 MRHNA and CDR2 SNTAGT. The ends lost 5 bases at V and 4 bases at J; junction bases unmatched: 5. The CDR3 sequence: CASSFLAGEYNEQFF. CDR3 coding DNA: TGTGCCAGCAGTTTTCTAGCGGGAGAGTACAATGAGCAGTTCTTC.

Written as DNA, the CDR3 is TGCGCCAGCAGCTTGGATAGCGGGGGGACTCCTTTCTTC. Translating gives CASSLDSGGTPFF. The J gene is TRBJ2-1, the V gene TRBV5-1, with TRBD2 matching 10 bases. The ends lost 0 bases at V and 16 bases at J; junction bases unmatched: 7. The CDR3 length is 13 residues. CDR1 SGHRS and CDR2 YFSETQ come from the germline V gene.

CDR3 DNA: TGTGCCAGCAGCGAGGGACAGGGAAGCTCCTACGAGCAGTACTTC. Translated: CASSEGQGSSYEQYF. The rearrangement uses TRBV5-4 and TRBJ2-7; TRBD1 aligns across 9 bases. V trimming: 4 bases; J trimming: 0 bases; junction bases outside the gene matches: 5. Germline CDR1 SGHNT, CDR2 YYREEE (reference sequence). The CDR3 spans 15 residues.

V is TRBV20-1 and J is TRBJ2-2; no firm D call. The V and J ends lost 3 bases and 2 bases respectively, with 10 bases between them. Germline V gives CDR1 DFQATT, CDR2 SNEGSKA (reference sequence). This CDR3 has 14 residues. The CDR3 sequence: CSASRQANTGELFF. The DNA of the CDR3 is TGCAGTGCTAGTCGGCAGGCAAACACCGGGGAGCTGTTTTTT.

This clone was found once. The chain carries TRBV30 and TRBJ2-5; 9 bases align to TRBD2. Germline V lookup: CDR1 GTSNPN, CDR2 SVGIG (reference sequence). The CDR3 sequence is 14 residues long. Trimming removed 5 bases from V and 2 bases from J; junction bases left unmatched: 6. The CDR3 here is CAWVSGRGQETQYF. CDR3 nucleotide sequence: TGTGCCTGGGTTAGCGGGAGAGGGCAAGAGACCCAGTACTTC.

The rearrangement uses TRBV24-1 and TRBJ2-2, with 10 nucleotides matching TRBD1. V lost 3 bases to trimming and J lost 0 bases; unmatched junction nucleotides: 12. The CDR3 is made up of 20 amino acids. Per the germline V gene, CDR1 is KGHDR and CDR2 is SFDVKD. The CDR3, as DNA: TGTGCCACCAGTGATCCCTCTCTGTACGGGACAGGGGCGAACACCGGGGAGCTGTTTTTT. It translates to CATSDPSLYGTGANTGELFF.

This rearrangement joins TRBV2 to TRBJ2-5; TRBD2 matches 7 bases. Germline CDR1 is SNHLY and CDR2 is FYNNEI. CDR3 size: 13 residues. The trim removed 4 bases at V and 4 bases at J, leaving 3 bases unmatched. CDR3 sequence (DNA): TGTGCCAGCAGTGGTCCGGGGGGAGAGACCCAGTACTTC. Translation gives CASSGPGGETQYF.

The rearrangement links TRBV4-1 to TRBJ1-2, with TRBD1 matching 7 bases. Per germline, CDR1 MGHRA and CDR2 YSYEKL. V shed 1 base and J 8 bases; nucleotides not matched to a gene: 10. The CDR3 contains 15 residues. The CDR3 reads CASSQVGGRRVGYTF. The CDR3 DNA reads as TGCGCCAGCAGCCAAGTAGGGGGCCGGAGGGTAGGCTACACCTTC.

The chain recombines TRBV10-3 with TRBJ2-2, with 9 bases lining up with TRBD2. The J segment lost 5 bases and the V segment lost 7 bases, leaving 5 bases of the junction unmatched. The CDR3 extends over 14 amino acids. The germline V gene has CDR1 ENHRY and CDR2 SYGVKD. CDR3 in DNA: TGTGCCATCAAGGAGACTAGCGGAACCGGGGAGCTGTTTTTT. Translating gives CAIKETSGTGELFF.

This chain joins TRBV6-2 or TRBV6-3 and TRBJ2-1, with 11 nucleotides matching TRBD2. The CDR3 extends over 15 amino acids. The V gene's germline CDR1 is MNHEY and CDR2 SVGEGT. Germline trimming cut 4 bases from V and 7 bases from J; bases unmatched to any gene: 6. The CDR3 spells CASSSLSGGANEQFF. CDR3 in DNA: TGTGCCAGCAGTTCGCTTAGCGGGGGGGCAAATGAGCAGTTCTTC.

This clone was observed a few times. The rearrangement links TRBV10-3 to TRBJ1-6, with 7 positions matching TRBD1. CDR3 length: 15 amino acids. CDR1 ENHRY and CDR2 SYGVKD come from the germline V gene. The trim removed 0 bases at V and 8 bases at J, leaving 4 bases unmatched. The CDR3 nucleotides are TGTGCCATCAGTGAGTCGACAGGGACTGATTCACCCCTCCACTTT. Translated: CAISESTGTDSPLHF.

CDR3 DNA: TGCGCCAGCAGTGAGTCGAGGTGGGAGGGGTACAATGAGCAGTTCTTC. This gives the protein CASSESRWEGYNEQFF. This chain uses TRBV10-2 with TRBJ2-1; TRBD2 matches 7 bases. The CDR3 is 16 residues long. Germline CDR1 is WSHSY and CDR2 is SAAADI. J lost 4 bases, V lost 0 bases, and 6 bases had no gene match.

This clone showed up just once. The V and J genes are TRBV5-1 and TRBJ2-1, with TRBD2 identical over 10 bases. V was clipped by 2 bases and J by 9 bases; unmatched bases: 8. The CDR3 is 15 amino acids. Germline-derived CDR1 and CDR2 are SGHRS and YFSETQ. Written as DNA, the CDR3 is TGCGCCAGCAGCTTTCCGCTAGCGGGAGCCAGTGAGCAGTTCTTC. Translation: CASSFPLAGASEQFF.

The chain joins TRBV19 to TRBJ1-5; D is perhaps TRBD1 (5 bases). The CDR3 is 13 residues long. Germline CDR1 LNHDA, CDR2 SQIVND (reference sequence). Trimming stripped 7 bases from V and 3 bases from J, with 10 bases between. The CDR3 here is CASTTGFNQPQHF. The CDR3 DNA reads TGTGCCAGTACCACAGGCTTCAATCAGCCCCAGCATTTT.

The chain combines TRBV6-1 with TRBJ2-5, with D maybe TRBD1 (5 bases). With 2 bases removed from V and 5 bases from J, the gap between germline ends came to 21 bases. Germline-derived CDR1 and CDR2 are MNHNS and SASEGT. This CDR3 is built from 17 residues. The CDR3 DNA sequence: TGTGCCAGCAGTGAAAGCCTAAGGGGTGGGCCGCGGGAGACCCAGTACTTC. As protein: CASSESLRGGPRETQYF.

The chain links TRBV6-5 to TRBJ2-1; 7 positions agree with TRBD2. J lost 5 bases, V lost 4 bases, and 11 bases had no gene match. Germline values: CDR1 MNHEY, CDR2 SVGAGI. There are 16 residues in the CDR3. CDR3 sequence (DNA): TGTGCCAGCAGTTCCCAAACCCGGGACTACAACAATGAGCAGTTCTTC. This gives the protein CASSSQTRDYNNEQFF.

The chain employs TRBV28 and TRBJ2-3, with a tentative D call TRBD1 (6 bases). Trimming took off 10 bases at V and 0 bases at J, with 11 bases between the two ends. Germline V CDR1 and CDR2: MDHEN, SYDVKM. CDR3 length equals 13 residues. This CDR3 reads CATLDRSTDTQYF. The CDR3 DNA follows: TGTGCCACCCTAGACAGGAGCACAGATACGCAGTATTTT. Variable domain in full (rest from reference TRBV28 and TRBJ2-3): DVKVTQSSRYLVKRTGEKVFLECVQDMDHENMFWYRQDPGLGLRLIYFSYDVKMKEKGDIPEGYSVSREKKERFSLILESASTNQTSMYLCATLDRSTDTQYFGPGTRLTVL.

The chain joins TRBV7-2 to TRBJ2-1; possibly TRBD1 for D (5 bases). Trimming removed 1 base from V and 10 bases from J, with 14 bases in between. This CDR3 is 14 amino acids long. Looked up from germline, CDR1 is SGHTA and CDR2 is FQGNSA. DNA for the CDR3: TGTGCCAGCAGCTTAGAGCAGGGCCCAAGGGAGCAGTTCTTC. Amino acids: CASSLEQGPREQFF.

V is TRBV14 and J is TRBJ2-2; D might be TRBD2 (6 bases). This CDR3 spans 14 amino acids. Germline lookup yields CDR1 SGHDN and CDR2 FVKESK. V shed 4 bases and J shed 5 bases, with 11 bases lying between them. For the CDR3, the DNA is TGTGCCAGCAGCCTCTTTGCGGGGACCGGGGAGCTGTTTTTT. Translation gives CASSLFAGTGELFF.